Listed here are 15 T cell receptor beta chains from one sample, sequenced in a study of T cell repertoires in cytomegalovirus infection. TCRdb analysed the reads with MiXCR anew, one entry per CDR3 protein. Among approximately 990,000 distinct CDR3 sequences, less than 40% were seen once, and the ten largest hold 11% to 15%. Their target antigens are unknown. This material consisted of cultured CD8+ T cells from PBMCs, taken from culture after CMV antigen stimulation. These receptors came from a human donor in good health (CMV status not recorded). Some clones in this sample may be carry-over from other donors' samples.

The chain links TRBV10-3 to TRBJ2-6; 15 bases fit TRBD2. The CDR3 has 17 amino acids. CDR1 is ENHRY and CDR2 is SYGVKD in the germline V gene. V lost 9 bases, J lost 0 bases, and 3 bases stayed unmatched. As DNA, the CDR3 is TGTGCCATAAGGACTAGCGGGGGGGCCTCTGGGGCCAACGTCCTGACTTTC. This translates into CAIRTSGGASGANVLTF.

V usage is TRBV12-3 or TRBV12-4 and J usage is TRBJ1-1, with a possible D match to TRBD1 (5 bases). The CDR3 is 15 amino acids. Trimming took off 6 bases at V and 3 bases at J, with 17 bases between the two ends. CDR3 DNA: TGTGCCAGCAGAACTTTAGCCTGGGGCGACACTGAAGCTTTCTTT. Translated, it gives CASRTLAWGDTEAFF.

The rearrangement uses TRBV27 and TRBJ2-7, with 8 positions matching TRBD1. The CDR3 consists of 13 residues. CDR1 is MNHEY, CDR2 SMNVEV, per germline (reference sequence). With V trimmed by 5 bases and J by 0 bases, 0 bases remained unmatched. The CDR3: CASSGQGSYEQYV. The CDR3 nucleotides read TGTGCCAGCAGTGGACAGGGCTCCTACGAGCAGTACGTC.

The table lists this clonotype with many counts. V gene TRBV7-2 combines with J gene TRBJ2-3, with D possibly TRBD2 on 7 matching bases. V shed 5 bases and J shed 4 bases, with 16 bases lying between them. CDR1 is SGHTA and CDR2 is FQGNSA in the germline V gene. The CDR3 is 15 residues long. CDR3 DNA: TGTGCCAGCAGCCAGACGGCGGGGGCGGCAGATACGCAGTATTTT. The encoded protein is CASSQTAGAADTQYF.

This clonotype was seen more than once but under ten times. The V and J genes are TRBV20-1 and TRBJ1-6; D is unresolved. The CDR3 covers 15 residues. Germline V gene data show CDR1 as DFQATT and CDR2 as SNEGSKA (reference sequence). Trimming removed 0 bases at V and 2 bases at J, with 8 bases between. The CDR3 loop is CSARDTGTYNSPLHF. The CDR3, as DNA: TGCAGTGCTAGAGATACGGGGACCTATAATTCACCCCTCCACTTT.

The chain carries TRBV6-5 and TRBJ2-1, with TRBD2 matching 15 bases. The CDR3 loop spans 17 amino acids. Germline V lookup: CDR1 MNHEY, CDR2 SVGAGI. With V trimmed by 6 bases and J by 5 bases, 8 bases remained unmatched. The CDR3 loop is CASSLGTSGGRDNEQFF. CDR3 in DNA: TGTGCCAGCAGCTTAGGGACTAGCGGGGGGCGAGACAATGAGCAGTTCTTC.

The chain uses TRBV11-3 and TRBJ2-1; 7 bases align to TRBD1. This CDR3 is 15 amino acids long. The junction had 6 bases not matched to a gene; V was cut back by 4 bases and J by 3 bases. Germline CDR1 is SGHNT and CDR2 is YENEEA. The DNA for the CDR3 is TGTGCCAGCAGCTCCAGGGGGATTGACTACAATGAGCAGTTCTTC. It translates to CASSSRGIDYNEQFF.

This clonotype was counted a few times. CDR3 sequence: CASSEYGLATNEKLFF. In DNA, the CDR3 is TGTGCCAGCAGTGAATACGGTCTTGCAACTAATGAAAAACTGTTTTTT. The V and J genes are TRBV6-1 and TRBJ1-4, with D unclear. The CDR3 is 16 amino acids. The V gene's germline CDR1 is MNHNS and CDR2 SASEGT. Trimming left V 2 bases short and J 0 bases short, with 10 bases between.

There are a few counts of this clonotype. J is TRBJ2-3 and V is TRBV20-1; 12 positions agree with TRBD2. The J segment lost 1 base and the V segment lost 3 bases, leaving 11 bases of the junction unmatched. The length of the CDR3 is 18 residues. Germline-derived CDR1 and CDR2 are DFQATT and SNEGSKA (reference sequence). The CDR3 DNA reads as TGCAGTGCTAGGGTTGGACTAGCGGGGCGATATCGCACAGATACGCAGTATTTT. Translation gives CSARVGLAGRYRTDTQYF.

The gene calls are TRBV12-3 or TRBV12-4 and TRBJ1-1; TRBD1 matches at 7 bases. This CDR3 region has 15 residues. Unmatched junction bases numbered 6, after V lost 4 bases and J lost 1 base. CDR3 sequence: CASSSSDRANTEAFF. Here the CDR3 DNA reads TGTGCCAGCAGTTCTTCCGACAGGGCGAACACTGAAGCTTTCTTT.

This clonotype was seen a few times. The rearrangement links TRBV6-1 to TRBJ2-5; D tentatively reads TRBD1 or TRBD2 (6 bases each). V shed 5 bases and J shed 0 bases, with 13 bases lying between them. The CDR3 contains 15 residues. Germline values: CDR1 MNHNS, CDR2 SASEGT. The CDR3 loop is CASSSTGAYQETQYF. The CDR3 DNA follows: TGTGCCAGCAGTTCAACGGGGGCGTACCAAGAGACCCAGTACTTC.

This clonotype occurred a few times. The gene calls are TRBV19 and TRBJ1-2; TRBD1 matches 7 bases. Trimming cost V 3 bases and J 6 bases; bases outside gene matches: 13. CDR1 is LNHDA, CDR2 SQIVND, per germline (reference sequence). The CDR3 has 16 residues. In nucleotides, the CDR3 is TGTGCCAGTAGTATGTCGACAGGGATGGCAGTCGATGGCTACACCTTC. Its translation is CASSMSTGMAVDGYTF.

This clonotype was detected only a few times. The CDR3 coding sequence is TGTGCCAGCAGTACCAGGGGCGGGGGTGAGACCCAGTACTTC. Residues: CASSTRGGGETQYF. V usage is TRBV12-3 or TRBV12-4 and J usage is TRBJ2-5; D perhaps matches TRBD2 (7 bases). Trimming removed 5 bases at V and 5 bases at J, with 15 bases between. The CDR3 covers 14 residues.

The rearrangement uses TRBV27 and TRBJ1-6; possible D gene TRBD1, 5 bases. V was shortened by 9 bases and J by 7 bases, with 19 bases between the two germline ends. CDR1 and CDR2 from the germline V gene are MNHEY and SMNVEV (reference sequence). There are 15 residues in the CDR3. The CDR3 nucleotides read TGTGCCAGTAACGGGCGGGGACGGGTGAATTCACCCCTCCACTTT. Translated: CASNGRGRVNSPLHF.

The rearrangement uses TRBV28 and TRBJ1-6; the match to TRBD1 covers 11 bases. The CDR3 totals 16 residues. CDR1 is MDHEN, CDR2 SYDVKM, per germline. Germline trimming cut 6 bases from V and 10 bases from J; bases unmatched to any gene: 11. The CDR3 spells CASSPSRGTGGSPLHF. CDR3 sequence (DNA): TGTGCCAGCAGCCCGAGTAGGGGGACAGGGGGGTCACCCCTCCACTTT.